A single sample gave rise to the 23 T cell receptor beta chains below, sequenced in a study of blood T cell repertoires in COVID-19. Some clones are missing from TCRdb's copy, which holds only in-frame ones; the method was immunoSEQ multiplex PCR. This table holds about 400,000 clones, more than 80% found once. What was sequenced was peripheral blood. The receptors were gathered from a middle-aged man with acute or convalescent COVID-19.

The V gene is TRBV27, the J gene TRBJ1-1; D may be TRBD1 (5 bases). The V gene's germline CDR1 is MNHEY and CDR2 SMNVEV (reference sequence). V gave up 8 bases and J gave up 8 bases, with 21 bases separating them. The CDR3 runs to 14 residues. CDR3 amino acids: CASSFARGGKEAFF. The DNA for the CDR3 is TGTGCCAGCTCCTTCGCTAGGGGAGGAAAAGAAGCTTTCTTT.

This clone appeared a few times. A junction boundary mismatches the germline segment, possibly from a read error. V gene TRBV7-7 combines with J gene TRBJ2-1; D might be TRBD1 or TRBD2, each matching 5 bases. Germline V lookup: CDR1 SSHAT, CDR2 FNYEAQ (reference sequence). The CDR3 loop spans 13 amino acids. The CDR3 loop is CASSLGETNEQFF. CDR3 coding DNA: TGTGCTAGCAGCTTAGGGGAGACAAATGAGCAGTTCTTC.

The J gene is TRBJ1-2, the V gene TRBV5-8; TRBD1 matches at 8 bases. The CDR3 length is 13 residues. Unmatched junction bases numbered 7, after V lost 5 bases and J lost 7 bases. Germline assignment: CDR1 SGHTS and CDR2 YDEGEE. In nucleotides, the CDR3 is TGTGCCAGCAGTTGGACAGGGCCCTCTGGCTACACCTTC. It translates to CASSWTGPSGYTF. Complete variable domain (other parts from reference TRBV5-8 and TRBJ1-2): EAGVTQSPTHLIKTRGQQATLRCSPISGHTSVYWYQQALGLGLQFLLWYDEGEERNRGNFPPRFSGRQFPNYSSELNVNALELEDSALYLCASSWTGPSGYTFGSGTRLTVV.

CDR3 DNA: TGTGCTAGTGGTTTGGCCGCGAGGTACACCTTC. Its translation is CASGLAARYTF. The chain couples TRBV12-5 to TRBJ1-2; D call uncertain. Germline lookup yields CDR1 LGHNT and CDR2 FRNRAP. The CDR3 runs 11 residues. The germline V and J ends were trimmed by 1 base and 11 bases, with 8 bases remaining between them.

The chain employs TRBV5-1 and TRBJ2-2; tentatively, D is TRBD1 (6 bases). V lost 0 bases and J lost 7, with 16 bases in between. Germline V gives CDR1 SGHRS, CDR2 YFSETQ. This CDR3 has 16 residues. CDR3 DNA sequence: TGCGCCAGCAGCTTGGAGGCCAGGGGTCTCCTCGGGGAGCTGTTTTTT. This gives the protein CASSLEARGLLGELFF.

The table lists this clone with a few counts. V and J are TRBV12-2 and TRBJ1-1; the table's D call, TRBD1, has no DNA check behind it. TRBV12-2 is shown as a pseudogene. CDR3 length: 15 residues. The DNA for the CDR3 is TGTGCAAGTCGCCCCGGACAGGGGGAGCCCCCTGAAGCTTTCTTT. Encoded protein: CASRPGQGEPPEAFF.

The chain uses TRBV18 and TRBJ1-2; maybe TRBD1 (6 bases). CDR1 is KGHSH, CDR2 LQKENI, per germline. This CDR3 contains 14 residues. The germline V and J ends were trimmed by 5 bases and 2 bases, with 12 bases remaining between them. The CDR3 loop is CASSVNRENYGYTF. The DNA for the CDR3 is TGTGCCAGCTCAGTAAACAGGGAGAACTATGGCTACACCTTC.

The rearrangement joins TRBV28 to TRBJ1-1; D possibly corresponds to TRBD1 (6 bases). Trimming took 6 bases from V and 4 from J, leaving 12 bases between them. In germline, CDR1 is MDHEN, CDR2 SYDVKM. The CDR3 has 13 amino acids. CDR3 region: CASSRQGFTEAFF. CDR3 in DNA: TGTGCCAGCAGCCGTCAGGGGTTCACTGAAGCTTTCTTT.

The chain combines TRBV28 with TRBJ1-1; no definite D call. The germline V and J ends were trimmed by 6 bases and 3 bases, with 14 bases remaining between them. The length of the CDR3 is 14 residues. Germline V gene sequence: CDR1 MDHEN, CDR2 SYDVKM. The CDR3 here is CASSPPWAHTEAFF. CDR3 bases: TGTGCCAGCAGCCCCCCCTGGGCCCACACTGAAGCTTTCTTT.

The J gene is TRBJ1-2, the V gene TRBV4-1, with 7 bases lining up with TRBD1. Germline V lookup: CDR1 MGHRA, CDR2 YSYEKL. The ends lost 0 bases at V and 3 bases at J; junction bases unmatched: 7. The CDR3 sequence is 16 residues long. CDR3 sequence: CASSQEFFTGDYGYTF. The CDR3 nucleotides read TGCGCCAGCAGCCAAGAGTTCTTTACAGGGGACTATGGCTACACCTTC.

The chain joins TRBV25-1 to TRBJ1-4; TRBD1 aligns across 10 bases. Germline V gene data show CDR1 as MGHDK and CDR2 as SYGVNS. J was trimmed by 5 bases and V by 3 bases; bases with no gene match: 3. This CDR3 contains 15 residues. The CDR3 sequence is CASSDQDRGNEKLFF. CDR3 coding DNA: TGTGCCAGCAGTGATCAGGACAGGGGGAATGAAAAACTGTTTTTT.

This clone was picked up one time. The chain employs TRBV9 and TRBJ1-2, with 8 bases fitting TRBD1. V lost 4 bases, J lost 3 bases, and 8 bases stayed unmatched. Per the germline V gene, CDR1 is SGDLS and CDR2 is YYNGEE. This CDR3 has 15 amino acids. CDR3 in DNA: TGTGCCAGCAGCCCCGGACAGGGTTCGGACTATGGCTACACCTTC. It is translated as CASSPGQGSDYGYTF.

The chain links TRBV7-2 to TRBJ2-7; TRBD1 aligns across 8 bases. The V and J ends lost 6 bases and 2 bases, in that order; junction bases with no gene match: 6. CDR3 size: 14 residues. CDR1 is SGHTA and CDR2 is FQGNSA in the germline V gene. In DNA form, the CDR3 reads TGTGCCAGCAGAAGACAGGGGTCAGCCTACGAGCAGTACTTC. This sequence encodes CASRRQGSAYEQYF.

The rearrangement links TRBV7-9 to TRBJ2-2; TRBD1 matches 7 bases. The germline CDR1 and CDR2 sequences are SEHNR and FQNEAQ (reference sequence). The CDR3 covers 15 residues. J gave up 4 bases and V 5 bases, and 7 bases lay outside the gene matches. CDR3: CASSRDRAITGELFF. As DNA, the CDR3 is TGTGCCAGCAGCCGCGACAGGGCAATCACCGGGGAGCTGTTTTTT.

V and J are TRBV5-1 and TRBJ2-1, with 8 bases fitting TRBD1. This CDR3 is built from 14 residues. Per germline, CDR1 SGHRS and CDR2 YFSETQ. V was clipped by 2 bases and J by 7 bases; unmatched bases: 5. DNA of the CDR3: TGCGCCAGCAGCTTACGAGGACAGGGAAATGAGCAGTTCTTC. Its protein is CASSLRGQGNEQFF.

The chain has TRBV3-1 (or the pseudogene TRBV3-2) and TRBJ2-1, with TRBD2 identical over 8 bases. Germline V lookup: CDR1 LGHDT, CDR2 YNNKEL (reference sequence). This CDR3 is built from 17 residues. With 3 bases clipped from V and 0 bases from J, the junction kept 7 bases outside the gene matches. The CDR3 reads CASSHRLARNSYNEQFF. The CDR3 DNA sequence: TGTGCCAGCAGCCATCGACTAGCGAGAAACTCCTACAATGAGCAGTTCTTC.

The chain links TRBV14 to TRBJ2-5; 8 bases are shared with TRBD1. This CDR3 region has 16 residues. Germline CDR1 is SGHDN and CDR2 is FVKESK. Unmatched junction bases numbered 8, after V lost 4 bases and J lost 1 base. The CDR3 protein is CASSPLDRDFQETQYF. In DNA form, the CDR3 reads TGTGCCAGCAGCCCGCTGGACAGGGATTTCCAAGAGACCCAGTACTTC.

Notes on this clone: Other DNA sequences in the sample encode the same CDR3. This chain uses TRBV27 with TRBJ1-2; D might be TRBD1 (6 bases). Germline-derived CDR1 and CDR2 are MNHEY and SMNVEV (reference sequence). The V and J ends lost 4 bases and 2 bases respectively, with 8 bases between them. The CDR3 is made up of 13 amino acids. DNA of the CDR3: TGTGCCAGCAGTTACAGGGCCAACTATGGCTACACCTTC. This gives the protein CASSYRANYGYTF.

The CDR3 spells CASSWSQLNTEAFF. The CDR3 DNA follows: TGTGCCAGCAGTTGGAGCCAATTGAACACTGAAGCTTTCTTT. V is TRBV6-5 and J is TRBJ1-1; D remains ambiguous. CDR3 size: 14 residues. With 4 bases removed from V and 0 bases from J, the gap between germline ends came to 9 bases. From germline, CDR1 is MNHEY and CDR2 SVGAGI.

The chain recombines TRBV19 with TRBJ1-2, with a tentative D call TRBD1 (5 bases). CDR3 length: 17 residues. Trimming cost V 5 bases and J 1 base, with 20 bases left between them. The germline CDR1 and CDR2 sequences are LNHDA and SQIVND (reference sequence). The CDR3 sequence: CASSPPWRDRGNYGYTF. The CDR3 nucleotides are TGTGCCAGTAGTCCCCCTTGGAGGGATAGGGGTAACTATGGCTACACCTTC.

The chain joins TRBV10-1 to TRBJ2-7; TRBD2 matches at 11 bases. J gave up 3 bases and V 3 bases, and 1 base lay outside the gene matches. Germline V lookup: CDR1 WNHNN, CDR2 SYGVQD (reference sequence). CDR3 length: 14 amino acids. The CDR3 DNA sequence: TGCGCCAGCAGTGATACTAGCGGGGGCTACGAGCAGTACTTC. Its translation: CASSDTSGGYEQYF.

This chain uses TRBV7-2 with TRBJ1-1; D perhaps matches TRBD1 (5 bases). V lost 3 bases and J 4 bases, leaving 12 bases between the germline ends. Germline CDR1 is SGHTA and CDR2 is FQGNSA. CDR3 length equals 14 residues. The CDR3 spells CASSFRLGGTEAFF. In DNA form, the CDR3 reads TGTGCCAGCAGCTTCCGGTTGGGGGGCACTGAAGCTTTCTTT.

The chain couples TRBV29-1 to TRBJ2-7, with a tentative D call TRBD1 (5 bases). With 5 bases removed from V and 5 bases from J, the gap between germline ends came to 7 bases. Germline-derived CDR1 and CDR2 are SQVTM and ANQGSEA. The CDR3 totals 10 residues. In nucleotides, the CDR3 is TGCAGCGTTAGGGGTAACGAGCAGTACTTC. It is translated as CSVRGNEQYF.